This TCR beta chain was captured in a study of blood T cell repertoires in COVID-19. At the level of the study: Specimens from acute and convalescent COVID-19 originated in the United States, Italy and Spain.

Trimming shortened V by 2 bases and J by 7 bases, and 16 bases separated the two germline ends. CDR3 length: 15 amino acids. CDR1 SGHNT and CDR2 YYREEE come from the germline V gene (reference sequence). Original methodology: Amplified reference gene primers provided the basis for estimating nucleated cell counts. Generated by immunoSEQ multiplex PCR, the TCRdb table keeps only in-frame clones and is missing some. V and J calls and clone size come straight from that table; D and trimming were deduced from the DNA. The sample includes 98,000 or so clones, less than 90% of them seen just once. The receptor's source is a human donor in a cohort sampled during active COVID-19. Sequencing was performed on peripheral blood. V is TRBV5-4 and J is TRBJ1-5, with D maybe TRBD1 (5 bases). The CDR3 DNA is TGTGCCAGCAGCTTCGGGGGATCGGAGAGCCAGCCCCAGCATTTT. This translates into CASSFGGSESQPQHF.